These T cell receptor beta chains were read from a single sample in a study of naive and memory T cell subsets. TCRdb re-called the UMI-ligation and nested PCR reads with MiXCR, one entry per CDR3 protein. The sample shows over 65,000 distinct CDR3 sequences, over 8.5% of them seen only once. The specimen was naive CD8+ T cells from blood. The receptors originated from a human donor in good health. Both conserved end residues are part of each CDR3. Clone size is given for some rows only: seen once, a few or many times, or a class if the clone is expanded.

abundance: many; v_gene: TRBV12-3/TRBV12-4; CDR3aa: CASTGTPDTQYF
abundance: few; v_gene: TRBV7-9; CDR3aa: CASSLYRYQNTEAFF
abundance: few; v_gene: TRBV27; CDR3aa: CASKTATYEQYF
abundance: few; v_gene: TRBV7-9; CDR3aa: CASSTNPGTSGKVPTDTQYF
abundance: -; v_gene: TRBV6-2/TRBV6-3; CDR3aa: CASSYSLAGGPSYNEQFF
abundance: many; v_gene: TRBV20-1; CDR3aa: CSARGREGYEQYF
abundance: few; v_gene: TRBV12-3/TRBV12-4; CDR3aa: CASSWGTSGRWSYNEQFF
abundance: few; v_gene: TRBV12-5; CDR3aa: CATGLGYYNEQFF
abundance: few; v_gene: TRBV28; CDR3aa: CASSLVVRNSGNTIYF
abundance: many; v_gene: TRBV20-1; CDR3aa: CSAREGVSSTDTQYF
abundance: -; v_gene: TRBV25-1; CDR3aa: CASSEWVGPHKTQYF
abundance: many; v_gene: TRBV20-1; CDR3aa: CSARGLDAYEQYF
abundance: many; v_gene: TRBV5-5; CDR3aa: CASSAGTSGTDTQYF
abundance: -; v_gene: TRBV6-6; CDR3aa: CASTPGGTSGTDTQYF
abundance: many; v_gene: TRBV29-1; CDR3aa: CSVPPTDGYTF
abundance: -; v_gene: TRBV4-1; CDR3aa: CALPWGDHHSTDTQYF
abundance: few; v_gene: TRBV14; CDR3aa: CASSLSLRDYEQYF
abundance: many; v_gene: TRBV29-1; CDR3aa: CSVPDGHRANVLTF
abundance: few; v_gene: TRBV12-5; CDR3aa: CASGLNRGTEAFF
abundance: many; v_gene: TRBV18; CDR3aa: CASSPPSNRSSYEQYF